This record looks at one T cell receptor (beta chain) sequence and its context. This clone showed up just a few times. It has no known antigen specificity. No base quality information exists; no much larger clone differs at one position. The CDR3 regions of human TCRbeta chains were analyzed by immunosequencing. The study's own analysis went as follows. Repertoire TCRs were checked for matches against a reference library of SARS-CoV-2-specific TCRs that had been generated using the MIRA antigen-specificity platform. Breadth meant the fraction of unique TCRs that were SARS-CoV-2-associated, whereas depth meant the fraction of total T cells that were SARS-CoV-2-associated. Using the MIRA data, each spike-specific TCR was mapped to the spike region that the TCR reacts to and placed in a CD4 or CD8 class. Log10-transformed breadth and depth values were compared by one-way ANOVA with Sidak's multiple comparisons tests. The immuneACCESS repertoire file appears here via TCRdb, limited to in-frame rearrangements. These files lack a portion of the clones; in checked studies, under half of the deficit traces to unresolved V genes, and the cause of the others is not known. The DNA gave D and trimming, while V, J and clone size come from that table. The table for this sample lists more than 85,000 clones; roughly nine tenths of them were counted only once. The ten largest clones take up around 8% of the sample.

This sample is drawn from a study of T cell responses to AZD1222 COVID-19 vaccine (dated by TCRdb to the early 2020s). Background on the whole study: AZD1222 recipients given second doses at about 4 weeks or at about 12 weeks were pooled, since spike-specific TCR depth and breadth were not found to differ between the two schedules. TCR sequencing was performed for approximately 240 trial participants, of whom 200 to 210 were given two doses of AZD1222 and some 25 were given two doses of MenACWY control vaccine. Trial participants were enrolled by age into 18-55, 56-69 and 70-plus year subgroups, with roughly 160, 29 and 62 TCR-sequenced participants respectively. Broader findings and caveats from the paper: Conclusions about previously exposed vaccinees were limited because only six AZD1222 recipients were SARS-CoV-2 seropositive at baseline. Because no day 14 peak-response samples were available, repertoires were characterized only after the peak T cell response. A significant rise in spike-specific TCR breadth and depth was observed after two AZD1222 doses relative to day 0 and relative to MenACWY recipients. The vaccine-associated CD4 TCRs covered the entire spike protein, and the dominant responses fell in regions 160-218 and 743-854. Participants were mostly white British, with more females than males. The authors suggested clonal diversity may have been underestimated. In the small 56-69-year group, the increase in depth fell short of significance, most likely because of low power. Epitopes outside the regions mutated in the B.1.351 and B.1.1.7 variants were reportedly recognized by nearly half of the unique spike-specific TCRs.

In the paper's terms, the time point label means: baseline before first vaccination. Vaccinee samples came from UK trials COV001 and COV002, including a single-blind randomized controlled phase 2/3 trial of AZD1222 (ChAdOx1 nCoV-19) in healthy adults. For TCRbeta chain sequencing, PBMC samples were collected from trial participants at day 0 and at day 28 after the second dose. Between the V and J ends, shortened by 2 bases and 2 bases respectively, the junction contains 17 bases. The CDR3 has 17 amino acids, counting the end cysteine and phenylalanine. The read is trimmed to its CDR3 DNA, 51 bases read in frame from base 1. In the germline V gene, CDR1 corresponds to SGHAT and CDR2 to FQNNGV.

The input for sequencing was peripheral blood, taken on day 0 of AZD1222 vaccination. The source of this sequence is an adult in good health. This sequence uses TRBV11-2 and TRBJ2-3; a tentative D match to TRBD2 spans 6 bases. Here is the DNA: TGTGCCAGCAGCTTACTTTGGAGGGGAGTATCCACAGATACGCAGTATTTT. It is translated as CASSLLWRGVSTDTQYF.